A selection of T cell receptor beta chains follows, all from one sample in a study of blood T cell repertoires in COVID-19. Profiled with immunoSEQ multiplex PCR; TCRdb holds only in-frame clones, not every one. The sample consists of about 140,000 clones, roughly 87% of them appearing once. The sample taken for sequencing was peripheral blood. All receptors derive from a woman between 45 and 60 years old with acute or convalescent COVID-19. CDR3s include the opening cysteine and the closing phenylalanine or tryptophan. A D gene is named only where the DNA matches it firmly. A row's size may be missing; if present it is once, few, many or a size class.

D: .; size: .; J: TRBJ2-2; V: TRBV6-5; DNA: TGTGCCAGCAGTAAAACCCTGGGGGGCGGGGAGCTGTTTTTT; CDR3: CASSKTLGGGELFF
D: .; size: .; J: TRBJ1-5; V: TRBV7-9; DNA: TGTGCCAGCAGCTTAACTCTCAATCAGCCCCAGCATTTT; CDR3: CASSLTLNQPQHF
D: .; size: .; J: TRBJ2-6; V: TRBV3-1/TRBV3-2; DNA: TGTGCCAGCAGCCATTCCCCAGGGGCTGGGGCCAACGTCCTGACTTTC; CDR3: CASSHSPGAGANVLTF
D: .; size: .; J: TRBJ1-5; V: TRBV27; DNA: TGTGCCAGCAGTTCAATCTCCGCCACGGATCAGCCCCAGCATTTT; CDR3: CASSSISATDQPQHF
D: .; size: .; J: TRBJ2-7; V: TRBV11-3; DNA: TGTGCCAGCAGCTTAGAGCGGGACTTCGAGCAGTACTTC; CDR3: CASSLERDFEQYF
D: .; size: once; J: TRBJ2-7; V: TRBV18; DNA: TGTGCCAGCTCACCTTCTGACTCCTTCTACGAGCAGTACTTC; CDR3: CASSPSDSFYEQYF
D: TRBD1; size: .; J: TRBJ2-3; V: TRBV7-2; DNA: TGTGCCAGCAGTGGGACAGGGGGCTCAGATACGCAGTATTTT; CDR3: CASSGTGGSDTQYF
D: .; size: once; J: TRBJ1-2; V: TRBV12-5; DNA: TGTGCTAGTGGTTTGTCTCGGGGATGGGGTGGCTACACCTTC; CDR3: CASGLSRGWGGYTF
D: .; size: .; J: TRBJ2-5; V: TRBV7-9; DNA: TGTGCCAGCGCGGACATCGAAGAGACCCAGTACTTC; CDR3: CASADIEETQYF
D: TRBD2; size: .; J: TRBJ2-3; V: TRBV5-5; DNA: TGTGCCAGCAGCTTGGACGGGAGGGGAGTGGATACGCAGTATTTT; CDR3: CASSLDGRGVDTQYF
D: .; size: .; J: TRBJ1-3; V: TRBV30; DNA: TGTGCCTGGAGTAAGGGGGTTAACTCTGGAAACACCATATATTTT; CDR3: CAWSKGVNSGNTIYF
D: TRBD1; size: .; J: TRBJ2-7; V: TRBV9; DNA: TGTGCCAGCAGCGTAGGAGGGCAGGGGGTCTATAAGCAGTACTTC; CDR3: CASSVGGQGVYKQYF
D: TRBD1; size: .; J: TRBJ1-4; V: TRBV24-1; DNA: TGTGCCACCAGTGACTCACAGGGGGCCGGATTCGAAAAACTGTTTTTT; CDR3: CATSDSQGAGFEKLFF
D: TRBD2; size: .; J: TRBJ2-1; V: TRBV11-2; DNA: TGTGCCAGCAGCTCACTTAGGCGGGAGGAAAATGAGCAGTTCTTC; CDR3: CASSSLRREENEQFF
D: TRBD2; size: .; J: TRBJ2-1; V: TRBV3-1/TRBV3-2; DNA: TGTGCCAGCACCCTTGGACTAGCGGGGAAGTACAATGAGCAGTTCTTC; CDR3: CASTLGLAGKYNEQFF
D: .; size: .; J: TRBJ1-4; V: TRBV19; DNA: TGTGCCAGTAGGACAGGAGCAACTAATGAAAAACTGTTTTTT; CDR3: CASRTGATNEKLFF
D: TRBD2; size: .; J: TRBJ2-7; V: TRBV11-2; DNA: TGTGCCAGCAGCGGGGTGCCAGCGGGAGCGGTCTACGAGCAGTACTTC; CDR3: CASSGVPAGAVYEQYF
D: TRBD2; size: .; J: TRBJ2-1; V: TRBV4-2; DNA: TGTGCCAGCAGCCCGGGACTAGCGGTCTATGAGCAGTTCTTC; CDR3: CASSPGLAVYEQFF
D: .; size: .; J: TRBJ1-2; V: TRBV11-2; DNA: TGTGCCAGCAGACCCGCCACGGGGGGGAGGGGCTATGGCTACACCTTC; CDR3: CASRPATGGRGYGYTF
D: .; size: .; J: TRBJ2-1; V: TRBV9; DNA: TGTGCCAGCAGCGAAGACAGTCTGAACAATGAGCAGTTCTTC; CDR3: CASSEDSLNNEQFF
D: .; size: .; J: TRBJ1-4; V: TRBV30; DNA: TGTGCCTGGAGTATTCGAGGGGGAAATGAAAAACTGTTTTTT; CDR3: CAWSIRGGNEKLFF
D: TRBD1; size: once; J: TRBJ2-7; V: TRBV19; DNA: TGTGCCAGTAGCCCCGGACAGGGAGGCTACGAGCAGTACTTC; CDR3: CASSPGQGGYEQYF
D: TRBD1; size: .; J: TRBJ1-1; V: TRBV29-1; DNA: TGCACCCACGTCGGCTGGGACAGGGATGACACTGAAGCTTTCTTT; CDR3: CTHVGWDRDDTEAFF
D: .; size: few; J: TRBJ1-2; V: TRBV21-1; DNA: TGTGCCAGCAGCAAAGCAGGAAGGCAGGACTATGGCTACACCTTC; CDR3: CASSKAGRQDYGYTF
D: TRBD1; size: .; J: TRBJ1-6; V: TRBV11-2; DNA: TGTGCCAGCAGCTCCTGGACAGGGGGACCCTATAATTCACCCCTCCACTTT; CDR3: CASSSWTGGPYNSPLHF
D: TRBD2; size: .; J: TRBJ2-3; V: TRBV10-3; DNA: TGTGCCATCAGTGATTTTAGCGGGGGGGCCACAGATACGCAGTATTTT; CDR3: CAISDFSGGATDTQYF
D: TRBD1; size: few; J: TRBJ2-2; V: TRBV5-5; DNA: TGTGCCAGCCGCCCCGGGACAGGGGGCACCGGGGAGCTGTTTTTT; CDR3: CASRPGTGGTGELFF
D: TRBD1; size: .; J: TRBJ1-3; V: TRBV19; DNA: TGTGCCAGTAGCCTGGACAGGGAAACTGGAAACACCATATATTTT; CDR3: CASSLDRETGNTIYF
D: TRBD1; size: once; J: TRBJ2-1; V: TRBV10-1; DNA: TGCGCCAGCAGTAATAACAGGGGGAATGAGCAGTTCTTC; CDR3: CASSNNRGNEQFF
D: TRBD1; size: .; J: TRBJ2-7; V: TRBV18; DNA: TGTGCCAGCTCACCACCGACGGGACAGTTCTACGAGCAGTACTTC; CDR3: CASSPPTGQFYEQYF
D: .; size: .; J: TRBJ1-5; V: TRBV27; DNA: TGTGCCACCGGCAATCAGCCCCAGCATTTT; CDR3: CATGNQPQHF
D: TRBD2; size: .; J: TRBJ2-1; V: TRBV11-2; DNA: TGTGCCAGCAGCTACTTGCTAGCGGGGGGGCCAAATGAGCAGTTCTTC; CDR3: CASSYLLAGGPNEQFF
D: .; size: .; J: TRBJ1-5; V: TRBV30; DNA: TGTGCCTGGAGCTATAACGGGAGGGCCCTGCATTTT; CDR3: CAWSYNGRALHF
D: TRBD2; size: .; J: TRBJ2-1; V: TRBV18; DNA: TGTGCCAGCTCAAGAAAGACTAGCGGGAGCTCGGATGAGCAGTTCTTC; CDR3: CASSRKTSGSSDEQFF
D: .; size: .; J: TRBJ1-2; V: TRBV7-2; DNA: TGTGCCAGCAGCCAGCAGGCGGGAGGTGGATATGGCTACACCTTC; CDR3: CASSQQAGGGYGYTF
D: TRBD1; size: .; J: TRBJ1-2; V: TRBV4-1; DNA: TGCGCCAGCAGCCAGAGGGACAGGGTAATTGGTGGCTACACCTTC; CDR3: CASSQRDRVIGGYTF
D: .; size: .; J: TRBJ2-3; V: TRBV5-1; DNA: TGCGCCAGCAGCCCCCGCCGAGGGTGGCAGTCAGATACGCAGTATTTT; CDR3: CASSPRRGWQSDTQYF
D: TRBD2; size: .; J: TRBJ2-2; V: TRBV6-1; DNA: TGTGCCAGCAGTGGCAGCCTAGCGGGGGGGCTAAGGGAGCTGTTTTTT; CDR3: CASSGSLAGGLRELFF
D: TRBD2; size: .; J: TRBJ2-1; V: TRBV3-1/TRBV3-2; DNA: TGTGCCAGCAGCCAAGATCTTAGCGGGGCCTACAATGAGCAGTTCTTC; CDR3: CASSQDLSGAYNEQFF
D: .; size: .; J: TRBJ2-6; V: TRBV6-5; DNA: TGTGCCAGCAGCCTCGTCTCTGGGGCCAACGTCCTGACTTTC; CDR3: CASSLVSGANVLTF
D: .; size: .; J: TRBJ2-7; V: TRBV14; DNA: TGTGCCAGCAGCCAAGATTGGGAAGCGGCCTACGAGCAGTACTTC; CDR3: CASSQDWEAAYEQYF
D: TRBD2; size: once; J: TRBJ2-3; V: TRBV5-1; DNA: TGCGCCAGCGGACTAGCGGGCCGGGCGGATACGCAGTATTTT; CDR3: CASGLAGRADTQYF
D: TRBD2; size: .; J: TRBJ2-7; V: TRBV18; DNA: TGTGCCAGCTCGTCGGGACTAGCGGTCTACGAGCAGTACTTC; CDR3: CASSSGLAVYEQYF
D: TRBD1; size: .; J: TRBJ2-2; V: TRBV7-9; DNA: TGTGCCAGCAGCGCCCGGGACAGGGAAATTTCCGGGGAGCTGTTTTTT; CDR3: CASSARDREISGELFF
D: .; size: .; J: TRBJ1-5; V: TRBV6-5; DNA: TGTGCCAGCACCAAGGGGTGGAGCAATCAGCCCCAGCATTTT; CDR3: CASTKGWSNQPQHF
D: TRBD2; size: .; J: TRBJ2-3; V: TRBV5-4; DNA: TGTGCCAGCAGTCGGACTAGTGGAGATACGCAGTATTTT; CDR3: CASSRTSGDTQYF
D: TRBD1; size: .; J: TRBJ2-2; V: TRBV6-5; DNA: TGTGCCAGCAGTCGGGACAGGGAGGCCGGGGAGCTGTTTTTT; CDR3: CASSRDREAGELFF
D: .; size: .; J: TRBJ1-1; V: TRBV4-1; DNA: TGCGCCAGCAGCCACAACTCGAACACTGAAGCTTTCTTT; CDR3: CASSHNSNTEAFF